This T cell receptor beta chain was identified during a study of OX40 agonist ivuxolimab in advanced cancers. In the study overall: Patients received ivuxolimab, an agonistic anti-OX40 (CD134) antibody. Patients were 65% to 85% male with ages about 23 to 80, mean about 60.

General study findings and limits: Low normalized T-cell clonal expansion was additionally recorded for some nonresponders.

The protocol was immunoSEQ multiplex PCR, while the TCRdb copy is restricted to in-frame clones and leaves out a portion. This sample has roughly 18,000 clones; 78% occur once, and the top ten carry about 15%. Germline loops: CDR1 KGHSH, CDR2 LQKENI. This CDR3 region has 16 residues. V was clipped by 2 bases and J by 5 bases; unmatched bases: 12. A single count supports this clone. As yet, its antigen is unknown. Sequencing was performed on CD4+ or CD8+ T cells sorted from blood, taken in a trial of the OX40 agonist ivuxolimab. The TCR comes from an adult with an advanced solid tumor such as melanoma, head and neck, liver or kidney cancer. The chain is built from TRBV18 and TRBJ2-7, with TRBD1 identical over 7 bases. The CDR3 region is CASSPKTPQGVNEQYF. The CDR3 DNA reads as TGTGCCAGCTCACCAAAAACCCCCCAGGGGGTTAACGAGCAGTACTTC.